The clone carrying this T cell receptor beta chain occurred a few times. As yet, its antigen is unknown. Each CDR3 protein is one row after TCRdb ran MiXCR on the 5' RACE reads. The sample has about 400,000 distinct CDR3 sequences; more than 20% are singletons. This entry belongs to a study of CD8 T cells in ankylosing spondylitis. Study results and caveats: CD8+ cells made up the disease-linked clones, which were relatively rare in peripheral blood. Some motif variants had been reported before (in reactive arthritis synovial fluid and blood). What seemed typical of ankylosing spondylitis blood was a TCR beta motif built from about 8 highly homologous variants.

Germline V gene data show CDR1 as LGHNA and CDR2 as YNFKEQ. The CDR3 is 16 amino acids. The V end lost 1 base, the J end lost 8 bases, and 18 bases lay between the germline ends. The sequence was obtained from a male donor with ankylosing spondylitis. The chain links TRBV4-2 to TRBJ2-1, with D perhaps matching TRBD1 or TRBD2 (5 bases each). Material: blood, either unsorted or a sorted T cell fraction (not recorded which). This chain's CDR3 is CASSQALGTTMYEQFF. CDR3 bases: TGTGCCAGCAGCCAAGCACTGGGGACGACTATGTATGAGCAGTTCTTC.